These 21 T cell receptor beta chains were sequenced from one sample in a study of Ad26.COV2.S vaccination and SARS-CoV-2 variants. Sequencing used immunoSEQ multiplex PCR; TCRdb keeps in-frame clones, though not all of them. Of around 400,000 clones listed, more than 80% were seen once; the top ten hold approximately 12%. Treatment defined: roughly 18 received Ad26.COV2.S at low or high dose, single or two shots; roughly five received placebo; per-sample allocation not given. The samples date from day 63 after the first vaccine or placebo injection. Here the sequenced sample was peripheral blood, taken in a trial of Ad26.COV2.S vaccine versus placebo. The receptors here all came from a person between 18 and 59 years old who received the Ad26.COV2.S COVID-19 vaccine or a placebo.

The chain combines TRBV9 with TRBJ2-1; TRBD2 is a possible D gene (6 bases). The germline V and J ends were trimmed by 3 bases and 9 bases, with 22 bases remaining between them. CDR3 length: 16 amino acids. The germline V gene encodes CDR1 SGDLS and CDR2 YYNGEE. The CDR3 sequence is CASSALASAQHGEQFF. The CDR3 bases are TGTGCCAGCAGCGCTCTCGCTAGCGCGCAGCACGGTGAGCAGTTCTTC.

The gene calls are TRBV5-1 and TRBJ1-1; D is unclear. Germline values: CDR1 SGHRS, CDR2 YFSETQ. The ends were cut back, 1 base at V and 4 bases at J, with 14 bases in the middle. The CDR3 is 15 amino acids. This CDR3 is CASSLTGREGTEAFF. CDR3 nucleotides: TGCGCCAGCAGCTTGACCGGGAGGGAAGGCACTGAAGCTTTCTTT.

The chain joins TRBV4-1 to TRBJ1-1; D gene uncertain. The CDR3 is made up of 16 amino acids. Germline V gene sequence: CDR1 MGHRA, CDR2 YSYEKL. With 1 base removed from V and 0 bases from J, the gap between germline ends came to 12 bases. The DNA of the CDR3 is TGCGCCAGCAGCCAAGGGCAGTTATGGATGAACACTGAAGCTTTCTTT. Its translation: CASSQGQLWMNTEAFF.

V gene TRBV12-5 combines with J gene TRBJ2-1; D is possibly TRBD2 (6 bases). Germline V CDR1 and CDR2: LGHNT, FRNRAP. V was cut by 4 bases and J by 1 base, with 17 bases left in between. The CDR3 has 17 residues. The chain's CDR3 is CASGYGGGERSYNEQFF. CDR3 coding DNA: TGTGCTAGTGGTTACGGCGGCGGGGAGAGGTCCTACAATGAGCAGTTCTTC.

The gene calls are TRBV7-9 and TRBJ2-2; TRBD2 might be the D (5 bases). V dropped 3 bases and J dropped 4 bases, with 12 bases sitting between them. Germline V lookup: CDR1 SEHNR, CDR2 FQNEAQ (reference sequence). This CDR3 comprises 15 residues. CDR3 in amino acids: CASSLPGVGTGELFF. CDR3 in DNA: TGTGCCAGCAGCTTGCCCGGGGTCGGCACCGGGGAGCTGTTTTTT.

The chain employs TRBV30 and TRBJ2-4; D gene uncertain. The CDR3 consists of 11 residues. Germline V gives CDR1 GTSNPN, CDR2 SVGIG (reference sequence). The CDR3 nucleotides are TGTGCGGGCCTAGCCAAAAACATTCAGTACTTC. Protein product: CAGLAKNIQYF.

The genes are TRBV5-8 and TRBJ1-5, with 7 bases that match TRBD1. In germline, CDR1 is SGHTS, CDR2 YDEGEE. There are 14 residues in the CDR3. The J segment lost 7 bases and the V segment lost 3 bases, leaving 7 bases of the junction unmatched. The CDR3 DNA sequence: TGTGCCAGCAGCTCCGAGGGGGCTAGCCAGCCCCAGCATTTT. Protein sequence: CASSSEGASQPQHF.

This chain links TRBV25-1 with TRBJ1-4; D is perhaps TRBD1 (6 bases). The CDR3 loop spans 13 amino acids. The germline CDR1 and CDR2 sequences are MGHDK and SYGVNS. The germline V and J ends were trimmed by 6 bases and 1 base, with 6 bases remaining between them. The CDR3 region is CASRTGTNEKLFF. The CDR3 DNA follows: TGTGCCAGCAGGACAGGAACTAATGAAAAACTGTTTTTT. Together with reference TRBV25-1 and TRBJ1-4, the CDR3 gives the full variable domain: EADIYQTPRYLVIGTGKKITLECSQTMGHDKMYWYQQDPGMELHLIHYSYGVNSTEKGDLSSESTVSRIRTEHFPLTLESARPSHTSQYLCASRTGTNEKLFFGSGTQLSVL.

The genes are TRBV25-1 and TRBJ1-4; a weak D match, TRBD1 (6 bases). The germline V gene has CDR1 MGHDK and CDR2 SYGVNS. The CDR3 has 14 residues. V shed 2 bases and J shed 4 bases, with 8 bases lying between them. CDR3: CASSEPQGNEKLFF. CDR3 nucleotides: TGTGCCAGCAGTGAACCACAGGGTAATGAAAAACTGTTTTTT.

The CDR3 protein is CASSQAGRYEQYF. The CDR3 DNA sequence: TGTGCCAGCAGCCAAGCCGGGAGGTACGAGCAGTACTTC. This chain joins TRBV3-1 (or the pseudogene TRBV3-2) and TRBJ2-7, with TRBD2 matching 7 bases. Germline V CDR1 and CDR2: LGHDT, YNNKEL (reference sequence). The ends lost 1 base at V and 4 bases at J; junction bases unmatched: 1. The CDR3 has 13 amino acids.

The V gene is TRBV7-7, the J gene TRBJ2-5; TRBD1 or TRBD2 may be the D gene (5 bases each). Trimming cost V 5 bases and J 1 base, with 11 bases left between them. CDR1 is SSHAT, CDR2 FNYEAQ, per germline (reference sequence). This CDR3 comprises 14 residues. DNA of the CDR3: TGTGCCAGCAGCCCAGCGAGGGGCCAAGAGACCCAGTACTTC. Protein: CASSPARGQETQYF.

The CDR3 nucleotides are TGTGCCAGCAGCGTAACGGGACAGAGGAATGAAAAACTGTTTTTT. This codes for CASSVTGQRNEKLFF. The chain employs TRBV9 and TRBJ1-4; 7 positions match TRBD1. With 1 base clipped from V and 5 bases from J, the junction kept 5 bases outside the gene matches. The CDR3 length is 15 residues. The germline V gene has CDR1 SGDLS and CDR2 YYNGEE. The full variable domain, with the rest looked up from reference TRBV9 and TRBJ1-4, is DSGVTQTPKHLITATGQRVTLRCSPRSGDLSVYWYQQSLDQGLQFLIQYYNGEERAKGNILERFSAQQFPDLHSELNLSSLELGDSALYFCASSVTGQRNEKLFFGSGTQLSVL.

This chain uses TRBV27 with TRBJ1-1; 9 bases fit TRBD1. There are 15 residues in the CDR3. Germline loops: CDR1 MNHEY, CDR2 SMNVEV (reference sequence). After removal of 6 bases from V and 3 bases from J, the junction contained 8 bases not matched to a gene. The CDR3 DNA sequence: TGTGCCAGCAGAACGAGGACAGGGGAGGACACTGAAGCTTTCTTT. This codes for CASRTRTGEDTEAFF.

The rearrangement links TRBV27 to TRBJ2-5, with a weak D call TRBD1 (5 bases). The CDR3 is 15 residues long. Between the trimmed V and J ends, which lost 2 bases and 2 bases, there was a span of 12 bases. Germline V gene sequence: CDR1 MNHEY, CDR2 SMNVEV (reference sequence). The CDR3 protein is CASSLGAGLQETQYF. The CDR3 region has the DNA TGTGCCAGCAGTTTAGGGGCAGGCCTACAAGAGACCCAGTACTTC.

The V call is TRBV5-1, the J call TRBJ1-6; the match to TRBD1 covers 7 bases. J was trimmed by 7 bases and V by 0 bases; bases with no gene match: 7. The CDR3 spans 16 residues. The V gene's germline CDR1 is SGHRS and CDR2 YFSETQ. The CDR3 is CASSLANEDRNSPLHF. The DNA of the CDR3 is TGCGCCAGCAGCTTGGCCAACGAGGACAGGAATTCACCCCTCCACTTT.

The chain recombines TRBV5-6 with TRBJ2-7; unclear D gene. This CDR3 comprises 14 residues. V lost 2 bases, J lost 2 bases, and 11 bases lay in between. Per germline, CDR1 SGHDT and CDR2 YYEEEE. CDR3 protein: CASSLPGYPYEQYF. The DNA for the CDR3 is TGTGCCAGCAGCTTACCGGGTTACCCCTACGAGCAGTACTTC.

V gene TRBV2 combines with J gene TRBJ1-2, with D hard to call. The V gene lost 7 bases and the J gene lost 1 base, with 7 bases spanning the gap. This CDR3 is 12 amino acids long. Per the germline V gene, CDR1 is SNHLY and CDR2 is FYNNEI. Written as DNA, the CDR3 is TGTGCCAGCACGGGAAGTAACTATGGCTACACCTTC. As protein: CASTGSNYGYTF.

This sequence joins TRBV27 and TRBJ2-5, with 9 bases fitting TRBD2. V shed 1 base and J 4 bases; nucleotides not matched to a gene: 4. Germline-derived CDR1 and CDR2 are MNHEY and SMNVEV (reference sequence). The CDR3 extends over 15 amino acids. Written as DNA, the CDR3 is TGTGCCAGCAGTTTATGGGCGGGAGGGCCAGAGACCCAGTACTTC. Amino acids: CASSLWAGGPETQYF.

The J gene is TRBJ1-1, the V gene TRBV28; no clear D. V lost 5 bases, J lost 4 bases, and 11 bases lay in between. The CDR3 has 13 amino acids. Germline CDR1 is MDHEN and CDR2 is SYDVKM. CDR3 nucleotides: TGTGCCAGCAGTCCCATCTTCCGCACTGAAGCTTTCTTT. Encoded protein: CASSPIFRTEAFF. The full variable domain, with the rest looked up from reference TRBV28 and TRBJ1-1, is DVKVTQSSRYLVKRTGEKVFLECVQDMDHENMFWYRQDPGLGLRLIYFSYDVKMKEKGDIPEGYSVSREKKERFSLILESASTNQTSMYLCASSPIFRTEAFFGQGTRLTVV.

J is TRBJ2-1 and V is TRBV29-1; TRBD2 aligns across 11 bases. Germline CDR1 SQVTM, CDR2 ANQGSEA. V was clipped by 4 bases and J by 1 base; unmatched bases: 6. This CDR3 spans 16 amino acids. CDR3 DNA: TGCAGCGTTGGGGGGGGGACTAGCGGTTCCTACAATGAGCAGTTCTTC. Translation gives CSVGGGTSGSYNEQFF.

The CDR3: CASSPNLASIETQYF. DNA for the CDR3: TGTGCCAGCAGCCCCAACTTAGCTTCAATAGAGACCCAGTACTTC. The chain joins TRBV7-2 to TRBJ2-5, with no clear D. The CDR3 runs to 15 residues. Germline V lookup: CDR1 SGHTA, CDR2 FQGNSA. Trimming stripped 5 bases from V and 4 bases from J, with 17 bases between.